Following are 10 T cell receptor beta chains from one sample sequenced in a study of tumor-infiltrating lymphocytes in primary liver carcinoma. From unsorted bulk tissue weighing roughly 17-34 mg, DNA and RNA were co-extracted. The input was 400 to 500 ng total RNA; TCR beta cDNA was made from it with a constant-region primer. Slightly modified ARM-PCR, run as three nested multiplex PCR rounds, produced the TCR beta libraries. The opening two PCR rounds, around 9 cycles each, paired TRBV1-TRBV30 forward primers with a C-beta reverse primer. MiXCR was run by TCRdb on the multiplex PCR reads, yielding one entry per CDR3 protein. The sample has 100,000 or so distinct CDR3 sequences, about 70% seen once. What was sequenced was liver tumor tissue from sampling region 5. Regarding subset: tumor region T5, tumor centre. The receptors originated from a woman in her sixties or seventies with primary liver carcinoma and hepatitis B virus infection.

As concerns this clonotype: This may be a read error, as it is one base from a much larger clone. CDR3 in DNA: TGTGCCAGCAGCCAAGCCAGGAGGGTCCCTGGGCATTTT. This sequence encodes CASSQARRVPGHF. This sequence joins TRBV4-2 and TRBJ1-3; D remains unclear. CDR1 is LGHNA and CDR2 is YNFKEQ in the germline V gene. The CDR3 extends over 13 amino acids.

The CDR3 protein is CASSREGGVVVTEAFF. In nucleotides, the CDR3 is TGTGCCAGCAGCCGAGAAGGTGGCGTGGTAGTAACTGAAGCTTTCTTT. The chain combines TRBV4-2 with TRBJ1-1; unclear D gene. The CDR3 sequence is 16 residues long. Germline V gene sequence: CDR1 LGHNA, CDR2 YNFKEQ. The V end lost 4 bases, the J end lost 5 bases, and 20 bases lay between the germline ends.

A note on this clonotype: The conserved final phenylalanine or tryptophan is absent from the CDR3, which likely points to a read error. No DNA is shown, since the ends of the CDR3 on it are uncertain; the CDR3 is the one TCRdb lists. The chain links TRBV28 to TRBJ1-1. The CDR3 comprises 15 residues, both ends counted. The germline V gene encodes CDR1 MDHEN and CDR2 SYDVKM. The CDR3 loop reads CASSLGQSGNTETFS.

The chain couples TRBV11-1 to TRBJ2-1, with TRBD2 identical over 13 bases. With V trimmed by 4 bases and J by 12 bases, 9 bases remained unmatched. The CDR3 is 15 amino acids. From germline, CDR1 is SGHAT and CDR2 FQDESV (reference sequence). CDR3: CASSSGTSGTLGQFF. For the CDR3, the DNA is TGTGCCAGCAGCTCAGGGACTAGCGGGACTCTTGGGCAGTTCTTC. The whole variable domain, filled in from reference TRBV11-1 and TRBJ2-1, reads EAEVAQSPRYKITEKSQAVAFWCDPISGHATLYWYRQILGQGPELLVQFQDESVVDDSQLPKDRFSAERLKGVDSTLKIQPAELGDSAMYLCASSSGTSGTLGQFFGPGTRLTVL.

Of note for this clonotype: A much larger clone differs from this one at a single base, so this may be a read error. This chain links TRBV29-1 with TRBJ1-4; D may be TRBD1 (6 bases). V was pared by 3 bases and J by 14 bases, with 19 bases between. The CDR3 runs 13 residues. CDR1 and CDR2 (germline): SQVTM, ANQGSEA. CDR3 bases: TGCAGCGTTGAGGGCCCACAGGGAAAGAAGCTGTTTTTT. It encodes CSVEGPQGKKLFF.

J is TRBJ2-7 and V is TRBV6-1; D not certain. Germline CDR1 and CDR2: MNHNS and SASEGT. The CDR3 totals 15 residues. V was trimmed by 4 bases and J by 0 bases, leaving 13 bases between them. CDR3 sequence reads: CASSASERASYEQYF. The CDR3 coding sequence is TGTGCCAGCAGTGCTTCGGAGAGAGCCTCCTACGAGCAGTACTTC.

With regard to this clonotype: Germline is not matched at one junction end, which may reflect a read error. V and J are TRBV6-5 and TRBJ2-7; 8 bases match TRBD1. The length of the CDR3 is 16 residues. CDR1 MNHEY and CDR2 SVGAGI come from the germline V gene. DNA for the CDR3: TGTACCAGCAGTTACTCAGGCGGGCAGGGGGCCTACGAGCAGTGCTTC. It encodes CTSSYSGGQGAYEQCF.

This clonotype was seen only once. A single base separates this from a much larger clone, so it may be a read error. The rearrangement links TRBV7-8 to TRBJ2-7; D is perhaps TRBD1 (5 bases). The CDR3 loop spans 13 amino acids. Per the germline V gene, CDR1 is SGHVS and CDR2 is FQNEAQ. The CDR3 loop reads CVSSFAGPYEQYF. The CDR3 nucleotides are TGTGTCAGCAGCTTTGCAGGGCCCTACGAGCAGTACTTC.

On this clonotype: At one boundary the junction diverges from the germline segment, which might be a read error. The chain carries TRBV6-5 and TRBJ1-2; D call uncertain. The CDR3 runs to 15 residues. Germline CDR1 reads MNHEY; CDR2 reads SVGAGI. The DNA for the CDR3 is TGTGCCAGCAGTGGCCCCTCTGTGTCGGTCTATGGCAACACCTTC. Encoded protein: CASSGPSVSVYGNTF.

This clonotype turned up a few times. Being one base from a much bigger clone, this may be a read error. The gene calls are TRBV6-1 and TRBJ2-2, with D tentatively TRBD1 (6 bases). In germline, CDR1 is MNHNS, CDR2 SASEGT. This CDR3 has 14 amino acids. CDR3 sequence: CVSPRVGAGGELFF. CDR3 nucleotides: TGTGTCAGTCCGCGTGTGGGGGCGGGCGGGGAGCTGTTTTTT.